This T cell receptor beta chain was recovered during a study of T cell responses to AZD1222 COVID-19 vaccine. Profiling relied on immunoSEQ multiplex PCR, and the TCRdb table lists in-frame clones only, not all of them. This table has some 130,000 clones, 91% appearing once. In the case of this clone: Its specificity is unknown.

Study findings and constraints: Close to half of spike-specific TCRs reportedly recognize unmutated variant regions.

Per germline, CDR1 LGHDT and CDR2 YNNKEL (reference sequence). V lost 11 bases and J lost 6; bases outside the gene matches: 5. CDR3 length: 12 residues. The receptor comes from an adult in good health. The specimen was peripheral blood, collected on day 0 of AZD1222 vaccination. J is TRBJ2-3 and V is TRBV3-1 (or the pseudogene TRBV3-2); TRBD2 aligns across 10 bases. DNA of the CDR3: TGTGCCTCTAGCGGGAGTTCGGATACGCAGTATTTT. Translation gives CASSGSSDTQYF.